The present entry profiles one T cell receptor beta chain with its context. The antigen remains unidentified. The V gene's germline CDR1 is GTSNPN and CDR2 SVGIG (reference sequence). The CDR3 runs 15 residues. V dropped 0 bases and J dropped 7; count of bases not matched to a gene: 8. These data originate in a study of cytomegalovirus exposure and HLA in healthy donors. With 60 Vbeta and 13 Jbeta primers, the PCR was carried out. Here immunoSEQ multiplex PCR was the method, and the copy in TCRdb shows in-frame clones only, minus some. Of under 200,000 clones listed, 75% to 85% are singletons. Study results and limitations: In an earlier analysis, in some 540 donors, most V segments appeared productive either ~87% or ~30% of the time.

The sample comprised PBMCs. V gene TRBV30 combines with J gene TRBJ2-1; TRBD2 agrees at 8 bases. This TCR was sampled from a woman under 30 in good health and CMV-seronegative. The CDR3 nucleotides read TGTGCCTGGAGTGTACTAGCGGCACATGTGAATGAGCAGTTCTTC. Its protein product is CAWSVLAAHVNEQFF.